The TCR beta chain described here comes from a study of regulatory T cells in long-lasting Graves disease. J gave up 4 bases and V 7 bases, and 7 bases lay outside the gene matches. This CDR3 comprises 15 residues. Germline V gene data show CDR1 as MDHEN and CDR2 as SYDVKM. Indicated time point: newly diagnosed GD, antithyroid drugs for less than 3 months. Following extraction of RNA from PBMCs, that RNA was used to make the TCR library. Each of the patients was recruited from an endocrinology department situated in Xi'an, China. Arm-PCR of CDR3 regions with iRepertoire HTBI primers generated TCR beta libraries. TCRdb fed the multiplex PCR reads into MiXCR, producing one record per CDR3 protein. This table has approximately 480,000 distinct CDR3 sequences, 15% to 20% appearing once. This sample also belongs to another study, concerning T cells in Graves' hyperthyroidism and ophthalmopathy.

The rearrangement links TRBV28 to TRBJ2-2, with 9 bases fitting TRBD2. The source was peripheral blood mononuclear cells (PBMCs), collected at new diagnosis, from a patient treated with antithyroid drugs. This receptor was obtained from a man aged 40-49 years with Graves disease. The CDR3 sequence: CASKRAGGGTGELFF. The CDR3 coding sequence is TGTGCCAGCAAGAGAGCGGGAGGCGGCACCGGGGAGCTGTTTTTT.